The 25 T cell receptor beta chains below come from one sample, sequenced in a study of blood T cell repertoires in COVID-19. TCRdb's copy holds only in-frame clones and misses some; the assay was immunoSEQ multiplex PCR. The table has over 300,000 clones, about 82% seen once. What was sequenced was peripheral blood. The receptors stem from a woman aged 45 to 65 with acute or convalescent COVID-19.

This chain connects TRBV19 to TRBJ1-4, with D perhaps matching TRBD1 (6 bases). CDR1 LNHDA and CDR2 SQIVND come from the germline V gene (reference sequence). Between the trimmed V and J ends, which lost 5 bases and 6 bases, there was a span of 13 bases. CDR3 size: 14 residues. CDR3 protein: CASSSDRSYEKLFF. Here the CDR3 DNA reads TGTGCCAGTAGTTCTGACAGGAGTTATGAAAAACTGTTTTTT.

Only one count was recorded for this clone. The rearrangement uses TRBV7-2 and TRBJ2-1; a weak D match, TRBD1 (6 bases). Between the trimmed V and J ends, which lost 6 bases and 2 bases, there was a span of 14 bases. Germline-derived CDR1 and CDR2 are SGHTA and FQGNSA. The CDR3 is 15 amino acids. CDR3 loop: CASRLGRGTYNEQFF. The CDR3 region has the DNA TGTGCCAGCAGGCTGGGCAGGGGCACCTACAATGAGCAGTTCTTC. The variable domain in full, with the rest retrieved from reference TRBV7-2 and TRBJ2-1, is GAGVSQSPSNKVTEKGKDVELRCDPISGHTALYWYRQSLGQGLEFLIYFQGNSAPDKSGLPSDRFSAERTGGSVSTLTIQRTQQEDSAVYLCASRLGRGTYNEQFFGPGTRLTVL.

This sequence joins TRBV15 and TRBJ1-2; 8 bases line up with TRBD1. Trimming cost V 5 bases and J 3 bases; bases outside gene matches: 11. Germline V gene sequence: CDR1 LNHNV, CDR2 YYDKDF (reference sequence). The CDR3 runs 16 residues. As DNA, the CDR3 is TGTGCCACCAGCCCCCGCGACAGGGGTGGCTACTATGGCTACACCTTC. Residues: CATSPRDRGGYYGYTF.

As concerns this clone: In the same sample, other DNA sequences code for this CDR3. The chain joins TRBV30 to TRBJ1-1; TRBD1 aligns across 7 bases. V dropped 1 base and J dropped 1; count of bases not matched to a gene: 0. Germline CDR1 is GTSNPN and CDR2 is SVGIG (reference sequence). CDR3 length: 13 amino acids. The CDR3 protein is CAWSGQGNTEAFF. CDR3 sequence (DNA): TGTGCCTGGAGTGGACAGGGGAACACTGAAGCTTTCTTT.

The rearrangement uses TRBV9 and TRBJ2-1, with 8 bases matching TRBD2. Trimming at V came to 0 bases and at J to 2 bases, leaving 7 bases not matched to a gene. This CDR3 spans 17 amino acids. Germline V gives CDR1 SGDLS, CDR2 YYNGEE. The CDR3 bases are TGTGCCAGCAGCGTAGTATCGAGCGGGGGTGCCTACAATGAGCAGTTCTTC. As protein: CASSVVSSGGAYNEQFF.

The rearrangement links TRBV29-1 to TRBJ2-6, with no clear D. V lost 5 bases and J lost 0, with 8 bases in between. The CDR3 length is 14 residues. Germline V gene sequence: CDR1 SQVTM, CDR2 ANQGSEA. The CDR3 is CSVQIHSGANVLTF. The CDR3 region has the DNA TGCAGCGTTCAGATCCACTCTGGGGCCAACGTCCTGACTTTC.

The gene calls are TRBV9 and TRBJ2-1; 7 bases are shared with TRBD1. CDR3 length equals 18 residues. Per the germline V gene, CDR1 is SGDLS and CDR2 is YYNGEE. V gave up 1 base and J gave up 1 base; unmatched junction bases: 11. The CDR3 region has the DNA TGTGCCAGCAGCGTAAGAGGGGGCGCGTCTAGGTCCTACAATGAGCAGTTCTTC. Translated, it gives CASSVRGGASRSYNEQFF.

The DNA for the CDR3 is TGTGCAAGTCGCTTAGTGGCCCCCGCCGGGACTAGCGGGACAAAAGGCTACGAGCAGTACTTC. This sequence encodes CASRLVAPAGTSGTKGYEQYF. The chain employs TRBV12-2 and TRBJ2-7; TRBD2, the table's D call, lacks a check against the DNA. TRBV12-2 constitutes a pseudogene. This CDR3 has 21 amino acids.

This clone was picked up one time. The chain links TRBV5-1 to TRBJ1-1; D possibly corresponds to TRBD1 (6 bases). The CDR3 runs to 15 residues. Germline values: CDR1 SGHRS, CDR2 YFSETQ. V lost 2 bases and J 1 base, leaving 12 bases between the germline ends. CDR3: CASSLSPGQNTEAFF. The CDR3 DNA follows: TGCGCCAGCAGCTTATCTCCGGGACAGAACACTGAAGCTTTCTTT.

This chain uses TRBV28 with TRBJ1-4; no clear D gene. Trimming pared 9 bases from V and 5 bases from J, leaving 13 bases between. Germline loops: CDR1 MDHEN, CDR2 SYDVKM. The CDR3 is made up of 13 amino acids. CDR3 region: CASRRQKNEKLFF. Written as DNA, the CDR3 is TGTGCCAGTAGACGACAAAAAAATGAAAAACTGTTTTTT.

The chain is built from TRBV19 and TRBJ1-2; the D is unclear. Germline loops: CDR1 LNHDA, CDR2 SQIVND (reference sequence). The V gene lost 7 bases and the J gene lost 5 bases, with 8 bases spanning the gap. The CDR3 has 11 residues. The CDR3 spells CASKELYGYTF. CDR3 sequence (DNA): TGTGCCAGTAAAGAGCTGTATGGCTACACCTTC.

The rearrangement joins TRBV4-3 to TRBJ1-3; D is uncertain. There are 15 residues in the CDR3. Germline-derived CDR1 and CDR2 are LGHNA and YSLEER. V lost 5 bases, J lost 0 bases, and 11 bases lay in between. The DNA of the CDR3 is TGCGCCAGCAGCTCTCAGGCCTACTCTGGAAACACCATATATTTT. Translating it yields CASSSQAYSGNTIYF.

The chain carries TRBV7-9 and TRBJ2-5; maybe TRBD1 (6 bases). Germline-derived CDR1 and CDR2 are SEHNR and FQNEAQ (reference sequence). V dropped 5 bases and J dropped 5 bases, with 9 bases sitting between them. There are 12 residues in the CDR3. The CDR3 protein is CASSPRGETQYF. The DNA of the CDR3 is TGTGCCAGCAGCCCGAGGGGGGAGACCCAGTACTTC.

CDR3 region: CASSLAPTGVGEKLFF. DNA for the CDR3: TGTGCCAGCAGCTTAGCCCCAACAGGGGTGGGGGAAAAACTGTTTTTT. The chain has TRBV7-6 and TRBJ1-4; 7 bases align to TRBD1. Germline values: CDR1 SGHVS, CDR2 FNYEAQ. The length of the CDR3 is 16 residues. Trimming removed 0 bases from V and 8 bases from J; junction bases left unmatched: 9.

V is TRBV6-5 and J is TRBJ1-5, with 8 bases identical to TRBD1. Germline-derived CDR1 and CDR2 are MNHEY and SVGAGI. With 7 bases clipped from V and 3 bases from J, the junction kept 8 bases outside the gene matches. The CDR3 sequence is 15 residues long. The DNA of the CDR3 is TGTGCCAGCACCCTAGGACAGGGCCTCAATCAGCCCCAGCATTTT. Translated, it gives CASTLGQGLNQPQHF.

The V and J genes are TRBV24-1 and TRBJ2-1; 8 bases map to TRBD2. The germline V gene has CDR1 KGHDR and CDR2 SFDVKD. V gave up 2 bases and J gave up 3 bases; unmatched junction bases: 5. The CDR3 is 16 amino acids. CDR3 nucleotide sequence: TGTGCCACCAGTGATTCATTAGCGGGATTCTACAATGAGCAGTTCTTC. Protein: CATSDSLAGFYNEQFF.

This chain uses TRBV7-2 with TRBJ2-1; D possibly corresponds to TRBD2 (7 bases). The germline gives CDR1 SGHTA, CDR2 FQGNSA. CDR3 length: 15 residues. Deletions cut 4 bases from V and 7 bases from J, with 17 bases between. The CDR3 DNA is TGTGCCAGCAGCTCGTCGCGGGGGCTTGAAAATGAGCAGTTCTTC. Translation: CASSSSRGLENEQFF.

The chain couples TRBV7-9 to TRBJ2-7, with 12 bases that match TRBD2. The CDR3 contains 14 residues. V dropped 11 bases and J dropped 2; count of bases not matched to a gene: 7. CDR1 is SEHNR, CDR2 FQNEAQ, per germline (reference sequence). CDR3 region: CACSRLAGAYEQYF. In DNA form, the CDR3 reads TGTGCCTGCTCGAGACTAGCGGGAGCCTACGAGCAGTACTTC.

The chain recombines TRBV5-1 with TRBJ1-1; D unclear. CDR1 is SGHRS, CDR2 YFSETQ, per germline. The length of the CDR3 is 14 residues. Trimming stripped 4 bases from V and 0 bases from J, with 10 bases between. The CDR3 nucleotides are TGCGCCAGCAGCGAAGGAGTTATGAACACTGAAGCTTTCTTT. As protein: CASSEGVMNTEAFF.

V gene TRBV29-1 combines with J gene TRBJ2-7; 7 positions agree with TRBD1. CDR3 size: 13 residues. The trim removed 6 bases at V and 3 bases at J, leaving 8 bases unmatched. Germline V gene lookup returns CDR1 SQVTM and CDR2 ANQGSEA. The CDR3 protein is CSVYQQGFYEQYF. For the CDR3, the DNA is TGCAGCGTCTACCAACAGGGGTTCTACGAGCAGTACTTC.

In the case of this clone: Because the CDR3's place on the DNA is in doubt, the DNA is left out and the CDR3 is given as listed by TCRdb. This chain connects TRBV6-2 or TRBV6-3 to TRBJ2-2; the table's D call TRBD2 went unverified against the DNA. Termini included, the CDR3 measures 17 amino acids. The germline gives CDR1 MNHEY, CDR2 SVGEGT. CDR3 sequence: CASSYEESGIGSGSCFF.

The rearrangement joins TRBV4-1 to TRBJ2-2, with 11 bases aligning to TRBD2. V shed 4 bases and J 6 bases; nucleotides not matched to a gene: 10. Germline V lookup: CDR1 MGHRA, CDR2 YSYEKL. The CDR3 runs 17 residues. The CDR3 protein is CASSLSLAGVLSGELFF. CDR3 nucleotide sequence: TGCGCCAGCAGCCTCTCACTAGCGGGAGTTTTATCCGGGGAGCTGTTTTTT.

The chain uses TRBV18 and TRBJ2-1; 9 nucleotides align to TRBD1. The CDR3 is 16 residues long. Germline-derived CDR1 and CDR2 are KGHSH and LQKENI. V lost 3 bases, J lost 4 bases, and 7 bases stayed unmatched. CDR3 protein: CASSPIRDRAYNEQFF. CDR3 DNA: TGTGCCAGCTCACCCATCCGGGACAGGGCTTACAATGAGCAGTTCTTC.

The chain recombines TRBV15 with TRBJ2-1; D possibly corresponds to TRBD1 (5 bases). Germline CDR1 reads LNHNV; CDR2 reads YYDKDF (reference sequence). V shed 0 bases and J shed 5 bases, with 11 bases lying between them. The CDR3 is made up of 15 amino acids. Here the CDR3 reads CATSREVQVDNEQFF. The CDR3 DNA follows: TGTGCCACCAGCAGAGAAGTACAGGTAGACAATGAGCAGTTCTTC.

As concerns this clone: The sample carries other DNA sequences with the same CDR3. The chain has TRBV27 and TRBJ2-7, with 7 bases matching TRBD2. Trimming at V came to 3 bases and at J to 2 bases, leaving 4 bases not matched to a gene. CDR1 is MNHEY and CDR2 is SMNVEV in the germline V gene (reference sequence). The CDR3 covers 14 residues. The CDR3 loop reads CASSLEGRAYEQYF. The CDR3 region has the DNA TGTGCCAGCAGTTTGGAGGGGAGGGCCTACGAGCAGTACTTC.